This T cell receptor (beta chain) comes out of a study of Ad26.COV2.S vaccination and SARS-CoV-2 variants. Looking at the study overall: Ad26.COV2.S, an intramuscular injection, was given once or twice 56 days apart.

Turning to this clone: Its antigen is undetermined.

Study findings and constraints: Substantial breadth in spike-specific CD8+ and CD4+ T cell responses was reportedly seen after vaccination. Vaccinated individuals (as opposed to placebo recipients) had higher spike-specific TCR breadth.

The data were produced by immunoSEQ multiplex PCR, yet TCRdb's version contains in-frame clones alone and is incomplete. The sample includes approximately 480,000 clones, around 88% seen only once; the top ten take around 13%. There are 12 residues in the CDR3. Germline V gene lookup returns CDR1 ENHRY and CDR2 SYGVKD. The J segment lost 6 bases and the V segment lost 4 bases, leaving 2 bases of the junction unmatched. Treatment reported: about 20 received Ad26.COV2.S at low or high dose, single or two shots; several received placebo; per-sample allocation not given. Vaccine and placebo recipients were sampled on day 63 after the first injection.

Source: peripheral blood, taken in a trial of Ad26.COV2.S vaccine versus placebo. This TCR was recovered from a person aged 18 to 59 who received the Ad26.COV2.S COVID-19 vaccine or a placebo. The V call is TRBV10-3, the J call TRBJ2-7; 8 nucleotides line up with TRBD1. The CDR3 loop reads CAISGTGREQYF. DNA of the CDR3: TGTGCCATCAGTGGGACAGGGCGCGAGCAGTACTTC.